This T cell receptor beta chain derives from a study of Graves' ophthalmopathy and Graves' hyperthyroidism (dated by TCRdb to 2016 to 2018). Looking at the study overall: Peripheral blood was collected at initial diagnosis, before any treatment. To tell Graves' ophthalmopathy apart from Graves' hyperthyroidism, and to predict which patients would progress to ophthalmopathy, the study relied on TCR beta repertoire signatures. In total, 135 blood samples were TCR-sequenced: 43 ophthalmopathy, under 80 hyperthyroidism and about 17 hyperthyroidism-to-ophthalmopathy patients. To explore V-J signatures distinguishing ophthalmopathy from hyperthyroidism, a discovery set of 100 or so patients (roughly 45 ophthalmopathy, about 57 stable hyperthyroidism) was enrolled. An independent validation cohort comprised 18 to 20 hyperthyroidism patients and about 16 patients who later progressed from hyperthyroidism to ophthalmopathy. In more than five hyperthyroidism patients, the T-cell repertoires found in thyroid tissue were compared with those found in blood. Following sampling, methimazole starting at 30 mg daily was administered to hyperthyroidism patients, and high-dose intravenous methylprednisolone was administered to ophthalmopathy patients. For training and testing, the approximately 92 patients in the discovery cohort were randomly divided in a 7:3 ratio.

Hyperthyroidism was defined as stable when no progression to ophthalmopathy occurred within 18 months of follow-up. Hyperthyroidism patients were newly diagnosed, were aged 18 to 65 years, and had a disease duration under 2 months. Patients with other autoimmune diseases, uncontrolled infections, pregnancy or lactation were excluded. Diagnosis was based on clinical symptoms, serum thyroxine, TRAb, thyroid ultrasound and orbital computed tomography. Using Ficoll-Paque density gradient centrifugation, PBMCs were isolated from 8.5 to 10 ml of fresh peripheral blood. Total RNA was extracted with Trizol reagent and quality-checked on an Agilent 2100 Bioanalyzer. This clonotype showed up many times. Its antigen target is currently unknown. Nothing much larger sits one base from this clone, and base qualities are not available. For repertoire sequencing, TCR beta CDR3 regions were amplified from RNA transcripts. The first round was an RT-PCR using HTBI primers with the Qiagen OneStep RT-PCR kit, and this first round was followed by a second-round multiplex PCR, then size selection and purification. Libraries were sequenced on an Illumina HiSeq2000 using paired-end 100 bp reads. Regarding the original processing steps: Reads were processed with SOAPnuke, discarding reads with adapters, uncalled bases, mean Phred below 15, or no exact constant-primer or identifier match. COPE v1.2.5 was used to merge the high-quality paired reads. Each unique nucleotide sequence was defined as a clonotype, and clonotypes were aligned to IMGT TRB V, D and J references with MiTCR v1.1. Only V-J combinations with frequency above 0.0001 were analysed, covering approximately 99% of repertoires. For each V-J combination, a TCR clonal expansion and chaos score was defined as F50 clonal expansion divided by the chaos observed in the TCRdist matrix. Features were reduced by Welch's t-statistics and random forest to approximately 13 V-J combinations, which fed a naive Bayes classifier. The Morisita-Horn index was used to measure how similar the thyroid and blood repertoires were. TCRdb reanalyzed the raw reads on its own, using fastp at Q25 for trimming and MiXCR for clone calling, and kept in-frame beta chains. Rows with one shared CDR3 protein collapse into an entry with the most common genes and DNA. The V and J calls were determined by TCRdb, not by the authors. This sample gives hundreds of thousands of distinct CDR3 sequences in total; just over 15% of them show up just once. The ten top clones hold 7% of the sample.

Results the study describes overall, beyond this receptor: In cross-validation, the 13-signature model distinguished ophthalmopathy from stable hyperthyroidism with more than 85% sensitivity and 81% to 82% specificity, while in the test set the corresponding values were 80% and 75%. Sample size was not predetermined statistically, and investigators were not blinded to group allocation. Most expanded thyroid clonotypes with frequency above 0.001 were also detected in blood, suggesting blood repertoires may reflect the thyroid immune response. In validation, the model predicted ophthalmopathy progression with more than 55% sensitivity and approximately 75% specificity; some 13 predicted patients were CT-confirmed with GO in a median of approximately 6.5 months.

CDR1 and CDR2 are read off the germline V gene as SQVTM and ANQGSEA. The trim is 6 bases for V and 5 bases for J, with a gap of 10 bases between the germline ends. Counted from cysteine to phenylalanine, this CDR3 has 11 amino acids. Kept here is only the CDR3 DNA, which spans 33 bases and is read in frame from base 1. The source is a young woman with stable Graves' hyperthyroidism. Donor details come from another sample of the same person, matched by shared clones. The sample taken for sequencing was peripheral blood. The chain joins TRBV29-1 to TRBJ2-5, with the D call perhaps TRBD1 or TRBD2, as 5 bases match in each case. The CDR3 amino acid sequence is: CSVGERETQYF. The nucleotides are TGCAGCGTAGGGGAGCGCGAGACCCAGTACTTC.